Following are 32 T cell receptor beta chains from one sample sequenced in a study of long-term antiretroviral therapy in people with HIV. The assay, immunoSEQ v3.0, was run at survey level. Using immunoSEQ multiplex PCR, the repertoire was profiled, and TCRdb retains in-frame clones only, with some absent. The repertoire includes about 22,000 clones, roughly 82% of them detected once, and 15% to 20% sits in the top ten. The sample in question was unsorted PBMCs, obtained 0.1 years before starting antiretroviral therapy. These receptor sequences come from a man between 18 and 35 years old with HIV.

The genes are TRBV4-3 and TRBJ2-1; TRBD2 matches at 13 bases. The CDR3 extends over 19 amino acids. Losses at the gene ends were 5 bases for V and 4 bases for J; bases not matched to a gene: 14. CDR1 and CDR2 from the germline V gene are LGHNA and YSLEER. CDR3 sequence: CASSSTPGLAGEMYNEQFF. For the CDR3, the DNA is TGCGCCAGCAGCTCCACACCCGGACTAGCGGGAGAGATGTACAATGAGCAGTTCTTC.

The gene calls are TRBV7-9 and TRBJ1-1; a weak D match, TRBD1 (5 bases). The CDR3 contains 18 residues. The V end lost 1 base, the J end lost 5 bases, and 23 bases lay between the germline ends. Per the germline V gene, CDR1 is SEHNR and CDR2 is FQNEAQ (reference sequence). CDR3 in amino acids: CASSLEFGTGTRWTEAFF. In DNA form, the CDR3 reads TGTGCCAGCAGCTTAGAGTTTGGGACCGGAACCCGGTGGACTGAAGCTTTCTTT.

This chain connects TRBV18 to TRBJ2-6; TRBD1 agrees at 7 bases. V lost 6 bases and J lost 4; bases outside the gene matches: 18. The CDR3 is 19 residues long. Germline V gene lookup returns CDR1 KGHSH and CDR2 LQKENI. The CDR3 is CASSDRAISPLIGANVLTF. In nucleotides, the CDR3 is TGTGCCAGCTCCGACAGGGCGATTTCCCCCCTAATCGGGGCCAACGTCCTGACTTTC. The entire variable domain, with the rest obtained from reference TRBV18 and TRBJ2-6, is as follows: NAGVMQNPRHLVRRRGQEARLRCSPMKGHSHVYWYRQLPEEGLKFMVYLQKENIIDESGMPKERFSAEFPKEGPSILRIQQVVRGDSAAYFCASSDRAISPLIGANVLTFGAGSRLTVL.

The chain uses TRBV27 and TRBJ2-5; weak D call: TRBD2 (5 bases). V dropped 2 bases and J dropped 3 bases, with 10 bases sitting between them. CDR1 and CDR2 from the germline V gene are MNHEY and SMNVEV (reference sequence). The CDR3 totals 14 residues. The CDR3 DNA reads TGTGCCAGCAGTTTAGCGGGTCGGGAAGAGACCCAGTACTTC. Encoded protein: CASSLAGREETQYF.

As for this clone: Other DNA sequences in the sample encode the same CDR3. The chain links TRBV27 to TRBJ2-7; tentatively, D is TRBD2 (6 bases). The V and J ends lost 6 bases and 2 bases respectively, with 14 bases between them. This CDR3 has 14 amino acids. Germline assignment: CDR1 MNHEY and CDR2 SMNVEV (reference sequence). The CDR3 sequence: CASSFGGGAYEQYF. The CDR3 DNA sequence: TGTGCCAGCAGCTTCGGAGGAGGGGCCTACGAGCAGTACTTC.

The V call is TRBV30, the J call TRBJ2-1; D might be TRBD2 (6 bases). Deletions cut 4 bases from V and 6 bases from J, with 13 bases between. The CDR3 spans 13 residues. Germline assignment: CDR1 GTSNPN and CDR2 SVGIG (reference sequence). CDR3 bases: TGTGCCTGGATGGGACTTCTGGGCAATGAGCAGTTCTTC. Translated: CAWMGLLGNEQFF.

This sequence joins TRBV5-1 and TRBJ1-2, with a weak D call TRBD1 (5 bases). Trimming cost V 2 bases and J 6 bases, with 14 bases left between them. The CDR3 length is 14 residues. The germline V gene encodes CDR1 SGHRS and CDR2 YFSETQ. The CDR3 here is CASSLRGPKDGYTF. In nucleotides, the CDR3 is TGCGCCAGCAGCTTAAGGGGACCCAAGGATGGCTACACCTTC.

This chain links TRBV29-1 with TRBJ1-2; TRBD1 matches at 9 bases. The junction had 12 bases not matched to a gene; V was cut back by 3 bases and J by 4 bases. Germline CDR1 and CDR2: SQVTM and ANQGSEA. There are 16 residues in the CDR3. CDR3 in DNA: TGCAGCGTTGAGCGGGGGACAGGGACTTTTCCCTATGGCTACACCTTC. Amino acids: CSVERGTGTFPYGYTF.

This clone has only a few counts. The rearrangement joins TRBV7-3 to TRBJ1-2; D remains unclear. V was shortened by 2 bases and J by 5 bases, with 12 bases between the two germline ends. Per the germline V gene, CDR1 is SGHTA and CDR2 is FQGTGA. The CDR3 totals 14 residues. As DNA, the CDR3 is TGTGCCAGCAGCTTATCGGGTACAGAGTATGGCTACACCTTC. Protein: CASSLSGTEYGYTF.

This clone has only a few counts. The chain joins TRBV6-5 to TRBJ1-1; D is uncertain. The CDR3 sequence is 13 residues long. CDR1 MNHEY and CDR2 SVGAGI come from the germline V gene. V was pared by 0 bases and J by 4 bases, with 6 bases between. In nucleotides, the CDR3 is TGTGCCAGCAGTTACTCGTCCCCCACTGAAGCTTTCTTT. This translates into CASSYSSPTEAFF.

The chain links TRBV23-1 to TRBJ1-4, with D unresolved. TRBV23-1 is an open reading frame, and its role is uncertain. Trimming took 2 bases from V and 7 from J, leaving 20 bases between them. The CDR3 loop spans 17 amino acids. CDR3 nucleotide sequence: TGCGCCAGCAGTCAAAAACCGACTGGTGGCTTCGGTGAAAAACTGTTTTTT. Translation gives CASSQKPTGGFGEKLFF.

This clone is a singleton in its sample. DNA for the CDR3: TGCAGCGCCGGGACTAGGGGGGTCGAGCAGTACTTC. Protein sequence: CSAGTRGVEQYF. The rearrangement uses TRBV29-1 and TRBJ2-7, with 8 positions matching TRBD2. Per the germline V gene, CDR1 is SQVTM and CDR2 is ANQGSEA. The CDR3 contains 12 residues. Trimming cost V 7 bases and J 6 bases; bases outside gene matches: 8.

The V gene is TRBV10-3, the J gene TRBJ1-4; 9 bases fit TRBD1. The CDR3 sequence is 13 residues long. In germline, CDR1 is ENHRY, CDR2 SYGVKD. Trimming took 7 bases from V and 4 from J; bases not matched to a gene: 1. CDR3 nucleotide sequence: TGTGCCATCAAGGGACAGGGTAATGAAAAACTGTTTTTT. Amino acid sequence: CAIKGQGNEKLFF.

This sequence joins TRBV19 and TRBJ1-2; 10 nucleotides line up with TRBD1. Losses at the gene ends were 4 bases for V and 4 bases for J; bases not matched to a gene: 9. This CDR3 has 16 residues. Germline lookup yields CDR1 LNHDA and CDR2 SQIVND (reference sequence). The DNA for the CDR3 is TGTGCCAGTAGTAGGGGACAGGGGAATCTCCTCTATGGCTACACCTTC. It encodes CASSRGQGNLLYGYTF.

The chain links TRBV19 to TRBJ1-5; TRBD1 might be the D (5 bases). Germline-derived CDR1 and CDR2 are LNHDA and SQIVND (reference sequence). Trimming took off 5 bases at V and 6 bases at J, with 17 bases between the two ends. This CDR3 region has 15 residues. CDR3 residues: CASSPGAVGGQPQHF. The CDR3 DNA sequence: TGTGCCAGTAGTCCCGGGGCGGTCGGGGGTCAGCCCCAGCATTTT. Full variable domain (remainder filled in from reference TRBV19 and TRBJ1-5): DGGITQSPKYLFRKEGQNVTLSCEQNLNHDAMYWYRQDPGQGLRLIYYSQIVNDFQKGDIAEGYSVSREKKESFPLTVTSAQKNPTAFYLCASSPGAVGGQPQHFGDGTRLSIL.

V gene TRBV5-4 combines with J gene TRBJ2-2; no reliable D call. Trimming left V 4 bases short and J 7 bases short, with 11 bases between. There are 13 residues in the CDR3. CDR1 SGHNT and CDR2 YYREEE come from the germline V gene (reference sequence). The CDR3 reads CASSIPVSGELFF. The CDR3 nucleotides are TGTGCCAGCAGCATCCCAGTCAGCGGGGAGCTGTTTTTT.

The chain uses TRBV29-1 and TRBJ2-5; 9 bases are a match to TRBD1. This CDR3 has 13 amino acids. Germline CDR1 is SQVTM and CDR2 is ANQGSEA. V trimming: 6 bases; J trimming: 1 base; junction bases outside the gene matches: 3. This CDR3 is CSVTTGGQETQYF. The CDR3, as DNA: TGCAGCGTCACGACAGGGGGCCAAGAGACCCAGTACTTC. Combining the CDR3 with reference TRBV29-1 and TRBJ2-5 gives the whole variable domain SAVISQKPSRDICQRGTSLTIQCQVDSQVTMMFWYRQQPGQSLTLIATANQGSEATYESGFVIDKFPISRPNLTFSTLTVSNMSPEDSSIYLCSVTTGGQETQYFGPGTRLLVL.

The chain carries TRBV5-1 and TRBJ2-5, with 7 bases aligning to TRBD1. CDR3 length: 13 amino acids. After removal of 6 bases from V and 5 bases from J, the junction contained 7 bases not matched to a gene. In germline, CDR1 is SGHRS, CDR2 YFSETQ. CDR3 DNA sequence: TGCGCCAGCAATGAGGGGGCGGAGGAGACCCAGTACTTC. Its translation: CASNEGAEETQYF. The whole variable domain, remainder taken from reference TRBV5-1 and TRBJ2-5, is KAGVTQTPRYLIKTRGQQVTLSCSPISGHRSVSWYQQTPGQGLQFLFEYFSETQRNKGNFPGRFSGRQFSNSRSEMNVSTLELGDSALYLCASNEGAEETQYFGPGTRLLVL.

The rearrangement uses TRBV19 and TRBJ2-7; weak D call: TRBD2 (6 bases). CDR3 length equals 13 residues. V was shortened by 4 bases and J by 5 bases, with 12 bases between the two germline ends. Germline V gene data show CDR1 as LNHDA and CDR2 as SQIVND (reference sequence). In DNA, the CDR3 is TGTGCCAGTAGTACTGAGTCGGGGGACGAGCAGTACTTC. As protein: CASSTESGDEQYF.

This sequence joins TRBV11-2 and TRBJ2-7; D not resolved. The CDR3 loop spans 12 amino acids. Trimming took off 2 bases at V and 2 bases at J, with 4 bases between the two ends. From germline, CDR1 is SGHAT and CDR2 FQNNGV. In DNA, the CDR3 is TGTGCCAGCAGCTTATCTGCCTACGAGCAGTACTTC. Translating gives CASSLSAYEQYF.

The chain recombines TRBV2 with TRBJ1-6, with D possibly being TRBD1 (6 bases). CDR1 SNHLY and CDR2 FYNNEI come from the germline V gene. The CDR3 covers 16 residues. Trimming shortened V by 5 bases and J by 5 bases, and 16 bases separated the two germline ends. CDR3 region: CASSRLRTENNSPLHF. Here the CDR3 DNA reads TGTGCCAGCAGTCGACTACGGACAGAGAATAATTCACCCCTCCACTTT.

The chain uses TRBV5-1 and TRBJ2-3, with a tentative D call TRBD2 (6 bases). The germline V and J ends were trimmed by 0 bases and 2 bases, with 7 bases remaining between them. This CDR3 is built from 14 residues. Germline V gene sequence: CDR1 SGHRS, CDR2 YFSETQ. The chain's CDR3 is CASSLAGDTDTQYF. The CDR3 DNA follows: TGCGCCAGCAGCTTGGCGGGGGACACAGATACGCAGTATTTT. Complete variable domain (other parts from reference TRBV5-1 and TRBJ2-3): KAGVTQTPRYLIKTRGQQVTLSCSPISGHRSVSWYQQTPGQGLQFLFEYFSETQRNKGNFPGRFSGRQFSNSRSEMNVSTLELGDSALYLCASSLAGDTDTQYFGPGTRLTVL.

The J gene is TRBJ2-5, the V gene TRBV23-1; 7 bases line up with TRBD1. TRBV23-1 is labeled an ORF, and its function is uncertain. CDR3 size: 16 residues. V gave up 4 bases and J gave up 1 base; unmatched junction bases: 9. The CDR3 DNA follows: TGCGCCAGCAGTCTCCCCACCCGGACAGGCCAAGAGACCCAGTACTTC. It encodes CASSLPTRTGQETQYF.

The chain links TRBV7-9 to TRBJ1-5; D gene uncertain. There are 13 residues in the CDR3. V was clipped by 4 bases and J by 7 bases, with 11 bases between them. The germline V gene encodes CDR1 SEHNR and CDR2 FQNEAQ (reference sequence). This CDR3 reads CASSSGAQQPQHF. In DNA, the CDR3 is TGTGCCAGCAGCTCCGGTGCCCAACAGCCCCAGCATTTT.

V usage is TRBV2 and J usage is TRBJ2-7; TRBD2 matches 7 bases. V lost 6 bases to trimming and J lost 4 bases; unmatched junction nucleotides: 6. The CDR3 is 13 amino acids. The V gene's germline CDR1 is SNHLY and CDR2 FYNNEI. CDR3 DNA: TGTGCCAGCAGGGGAGGGGTTGAGTACGAGCAGTACTTC. It is translated as CASRGGVEYEQYF.

The chain links TRBV10-3 to TRBJ1-5; 8 positions agree with TRBD1. The CDR3 covers 13 residues. V lost 10 bases to trimming and J lost 2 bases; unmatched junction nucleotides: 4. Germline values: CDR1 ENHRY, CDR2 SYGVKD. CDR3 in amino acids: CATDRDGNQPQHF. In nucleotides, the CDR3 is TGTGCCACGGACAGGGACGGCAATCAGCCCCAGCATTTT.

By share, this clone ranks as medium-sized (0.01 to 0.1%). This sequence joins TRBV5-1 and TRBJ2-1; D may be TRBD2 (5 bases). The length of the CDR3 is 12 residues. Germline assignment: CDR1 SGHRS and CDR2 YFSETQ. The V and J ends lost 4 bases and 6 bases respectively, with 8 bases between them. CDR3: CASSVGLNEQFF. The CDR3 DNA reads TGCGCCAGCAGCGTTGGACTCAATGAGCAGTTCTTC.

The rearrangement links TRBV7-2 to TRBJ1-1, with 7 bases that match TRBD1. Germline CDR1 and CDR2: SGHTA and FQGNSA. The CDR3 has 12 residues. V lost 6 bases and J lost 11; bases outside the gene matches: 9. In nucleotides, the CDR3 is TGTGCCAGCAGACTTCGACAGGGTTACGCTTTCTTT. Encoded protein: CASRLRQGYAFF.

The V and J genes are TRBV2 and TRBJ2-4; 9 bases are shared with TRBD1. With 6 bases clipped from V and 3 bases from J, the junction kept 6 bases outside the gene matches. The CDR3 is 15 amino acids. Germline CDR1 and CDR2: SNHLY and FYNNEI. The CDR3 loop reads CASRPTGGVKNIQYF. The CDR3 nucleotides read TGTGCCAGCAGACCGACAGGGGGAGTCAAAAACATTCAGTACTTC.

The chain combines TRBV4-2 with TRBJ2-3, with 11 bases fitting TRBD2. Per the germline V gene, CDR1 is LGHNA and CDR2 is YNFKEQ. This CDR3 contains 19 residues. With V trimmed by 0 bases and J by 0 bases, 8 bases remained unmatched. CDR3 DNA: TGTGCCAGCAGCCAAGATGGAATAGCGGGGGGGCCAAGCACAGATACGCAGTATTTT. It specifies CASSQDGIAGGPSTDTQYF.

This clone is termed medium-sized (0.01 to 0.1%). Other nucleotide sequences from this sample produce the same CDR3. The chain joins TRBV28 to TRBJ1-5; D gene unclear. The CDR3 loop spans 14 amino acids. V was shortened by 2 bases and J by 4 bases, with 9 bases between the two germline ends. The germline V gene has CDR1 MDHEN and CDR2 SYDVKM. The CDR3 spells CASSLASSNQPQHF. CDR3 bases: TGTGCCAGCAGTTTAGCCAGCTCGAATCAGCCCCAGCATTTT. The whole variable domain, filled in from reference TRBV28 and TRBJ1-5, reads DVKVTQSSRYLVKRTGEKVFLECVQDMDHENMFWYRQDPGLGLRLIYFSYDVKMKEKGDIPEGYSVSREKKERFSLILESASTNQTSMYLCASSLASSNQPQHFGDGTRLSIL.

This chain links TRBV19 with TRBJ2-2, with 14 bases lining up with TRBD2. The V gene end was trimmed by 8 bases and the J gene end by 3 bases; junction bases not matched to a gene: 8. Germline V gene sequence: CDR1 LNHDA, CDR2 SQIVND (reference sequence). The CDR3 has 17 residues. CDR3 residues: CASRRLAGGPDTGELFF. The CDR3 DNA follows: TGTGCCAGTCGCAGACTAGCGGGGGGGCCAGACACCGGGGAGCTGTTTTTT.